The clone carrying this TCR beta chain was observed a handful of times. This could be a read error, since a much larger clone is one nucleotide away. These data originate in a study of T cells in Graves' hyperthyroidism and ophthalmopathy. Patients were excluded because of uncontrolled infection, other autoimmune disease, pregnancy or lactation. V dropped 2 bases and J dropped 1 base, with 8 bases sitting between them. The CDR3 is 14 residues long. Amplification of TCR beta CDR3 regions used RNA as the template. HTBI primers drove first-round RT-PCR of the TCR CDR3. Each CDR3 protein is one row after TCRdb ran MiXCR on the multiplex PCR reads. This table holds some 460,000 distinct CDR3 sequences, 15% to 19% found once.

The gene calls are TRBV12-3 or TRBV12-4 and TRBJ1-1; D might be TRBD1 (6 bases). Material: blood. The clonotype originates from a woman between 18 and 29 years old with Graves' hyperthyroidism. The CDR3 region is CASSLSDRNTEAFF. The CDR3 coding sequence is TGTGCCAGCAGTTTATCGGACAGGAACACTGAAGCTTTCTTT.